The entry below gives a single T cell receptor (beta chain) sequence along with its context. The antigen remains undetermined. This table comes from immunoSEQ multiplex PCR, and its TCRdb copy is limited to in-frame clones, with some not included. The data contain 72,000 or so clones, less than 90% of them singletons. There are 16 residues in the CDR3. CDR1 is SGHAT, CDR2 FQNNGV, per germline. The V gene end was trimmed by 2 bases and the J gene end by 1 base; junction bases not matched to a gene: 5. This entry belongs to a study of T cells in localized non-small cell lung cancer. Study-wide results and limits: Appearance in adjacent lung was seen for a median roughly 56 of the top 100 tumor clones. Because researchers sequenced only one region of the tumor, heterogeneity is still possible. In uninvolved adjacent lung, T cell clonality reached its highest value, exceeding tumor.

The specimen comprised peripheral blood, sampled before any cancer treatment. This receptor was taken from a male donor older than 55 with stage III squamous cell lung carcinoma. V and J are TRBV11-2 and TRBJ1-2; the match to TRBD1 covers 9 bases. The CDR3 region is CASSLRRTGDNYGYTF. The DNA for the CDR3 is TGTGCCAGCAGCTTAAGACGGACAGGGGATAACTATGGCTACACCTTC.